Given below is one T cell receptor (beta chain) in context. The sample comes from a study of control samples from healthy donors and cancer patients. Measured with immunoSEQ multiplex PCR; TCRdb has only the in-frame clones, and not every one. The listing records 150,000 to 200,000 clones. The source material was blood. This receptor was identified in a woman between 25 and 40 years old in good health.

For the CDR3, the DNA is TGTGCCTCGAGGAAACCTGGACAGCCCCAGCATTTT. The encoded protein is CASRKPGQPQHF. The gene calls are TRBV28 and TRBJ1-5; D gene ambiguous. Germline V gene data show CDR1 as MDHEN and CDR2 as SYDVKM. Trimming left V 11 bases short and J 7 bases short, with 15 bases between. CDR3 length: 12 residues.